Sequencing of this T cell receptor beta chain was carried out in a study of T cells in Graves' hyperthyroidism and ophthalmopathy. From RNA transcripts, TCR beta CDR3 regions were amplified. TCR CDR3 underwent first-round RT-PCR with the HTBI primer set. TCRdb called the multiplex PCR reads again in MiXCR, with one record for every CDR3 protein. The sample records 690,000 or so distinct CDR3 sequences, 18% being singletons. Under 12 ml fresh peripheral blood yielded the PBMCs. In its sample, this clonotype was seen a few times. Germline V gene sequence: CDR1 SGHVS, CDR2 FQNEAQ. The CDR3 sequence is 14 residues long. V shed 6 bases and J shed 7 bases, with 15 bases lying between them.

The gene calls are TRBV7-8 and TRBJ2-2; D unresolved. The TCR originated in a woman in her forties or fifties with Graves' hyperthyroidism that later progressed to Graves' ophthalmopathy. Sequencing was carried out using blood. The CDR3 bases are TGTGCCAGCAGGTTCGAGAGAGAGCTCGGGGAGCTGTTTTTT. Translating it yields CASRFERELGELFF.